This T cell receptor beta chain is drawn from a study of blood T cell repertoires in COVID-19. For the study at large: The analysed material was cDNA or gDNA that came from T cells, B-cell-depleted T cells, or PBMCs.

Sequencing was performed with immunoSEQ multiplex PCR; in TCRdb, only in-frame clones are kept and a portion is missing. The sample yields hundreds of thousands of clones, approximately 82% seen once. This CDR3 has 16 amino acids. Germline V gene sequence: CDR1 MNHEY, CDR2 SMNVEV (reference sequence). The V gene lost 6 bases and the J gene lost 0 bases, with 17 bases spanning the gap. The sequence was obtained from an elderly man with acute or convalescent COVID-19. Sequencing was done on a sample of peripheral blood. V and J are TRBV27 and TRBJ1-1; tentative D call: TRBD1 (5 bases). The CDR3 DNA reads TGTGCCAGCAGCCCGATCACGGGGGTTTTGAACACTGAAGCTTTCTTT. Protein product: CASSPITGVLNTEAFF.